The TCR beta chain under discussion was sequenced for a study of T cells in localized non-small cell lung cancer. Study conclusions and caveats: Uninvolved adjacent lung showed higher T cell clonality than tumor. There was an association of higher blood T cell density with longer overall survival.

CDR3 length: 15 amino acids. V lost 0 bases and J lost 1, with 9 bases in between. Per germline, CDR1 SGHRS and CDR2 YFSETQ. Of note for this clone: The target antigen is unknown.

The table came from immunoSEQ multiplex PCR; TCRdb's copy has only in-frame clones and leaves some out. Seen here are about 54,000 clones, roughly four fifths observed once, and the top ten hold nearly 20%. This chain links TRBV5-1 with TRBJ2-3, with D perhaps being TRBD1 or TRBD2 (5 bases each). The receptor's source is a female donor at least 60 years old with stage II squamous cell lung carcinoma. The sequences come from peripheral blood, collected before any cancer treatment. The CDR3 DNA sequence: TGCGCCAGCAGCTTGGATGGGGGAGGCACAGATACGCAGTATTTT. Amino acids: CASSLDGGGTDTQYF.